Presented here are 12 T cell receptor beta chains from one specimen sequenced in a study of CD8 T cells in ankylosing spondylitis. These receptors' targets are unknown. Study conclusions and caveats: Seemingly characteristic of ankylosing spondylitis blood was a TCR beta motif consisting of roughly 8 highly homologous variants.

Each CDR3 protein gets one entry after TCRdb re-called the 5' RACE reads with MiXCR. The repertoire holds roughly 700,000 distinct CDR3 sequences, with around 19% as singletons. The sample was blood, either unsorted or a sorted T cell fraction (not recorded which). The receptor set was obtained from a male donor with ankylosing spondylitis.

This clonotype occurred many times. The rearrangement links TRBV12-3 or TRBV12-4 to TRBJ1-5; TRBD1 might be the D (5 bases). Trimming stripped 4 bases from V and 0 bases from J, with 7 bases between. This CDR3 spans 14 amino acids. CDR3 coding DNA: TGTGCCAGCAGTTACCAGGGTAGCAATCAGCCCCAGCATTTT. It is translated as CASSYQGSNQPQHF.

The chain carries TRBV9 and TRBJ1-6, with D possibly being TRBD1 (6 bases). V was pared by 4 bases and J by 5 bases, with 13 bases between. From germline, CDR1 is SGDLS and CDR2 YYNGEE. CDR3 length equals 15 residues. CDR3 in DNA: TGTGCCAGCAGCAACGGACAGATAGATAATTCACCCCTCCACTTT. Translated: CASSNGQIDNSPLHF.

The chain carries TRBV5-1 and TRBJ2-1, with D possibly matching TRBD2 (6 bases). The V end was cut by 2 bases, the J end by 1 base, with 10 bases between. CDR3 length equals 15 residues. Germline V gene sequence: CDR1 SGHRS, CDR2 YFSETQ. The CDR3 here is CASSFAGTSYNEQFF. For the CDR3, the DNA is TGCGCCAGCAGCTTCGCAGGGACTTCCTACAATGAGCAGTTCTTC.

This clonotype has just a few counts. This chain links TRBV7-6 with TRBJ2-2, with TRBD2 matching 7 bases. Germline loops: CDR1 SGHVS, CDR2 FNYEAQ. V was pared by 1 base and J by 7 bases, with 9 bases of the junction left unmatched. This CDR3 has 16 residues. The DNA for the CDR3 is TGTGCCAGCAGCTTAGTGGCCGGGGGGAGAGGCGGGGAGCTGTTTTTT. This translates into CASSLVAGGRGGELFF.

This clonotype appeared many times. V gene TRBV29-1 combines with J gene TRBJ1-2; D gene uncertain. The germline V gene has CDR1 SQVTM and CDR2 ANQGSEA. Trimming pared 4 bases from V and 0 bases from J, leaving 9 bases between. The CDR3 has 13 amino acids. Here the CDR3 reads CSVGEVPNYGYTF. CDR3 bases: TGCAGCGTTGGCGAGGTTCCTAACTATGGCTACACCTTC.

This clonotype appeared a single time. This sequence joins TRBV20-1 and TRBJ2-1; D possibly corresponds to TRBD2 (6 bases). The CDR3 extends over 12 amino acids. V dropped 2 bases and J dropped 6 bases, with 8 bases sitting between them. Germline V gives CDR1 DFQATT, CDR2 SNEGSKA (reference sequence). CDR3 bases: TGCAGTGCTAGATCCGGGGGCAATGAGCAGTTCTTC. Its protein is CSARSGGNEQFF.

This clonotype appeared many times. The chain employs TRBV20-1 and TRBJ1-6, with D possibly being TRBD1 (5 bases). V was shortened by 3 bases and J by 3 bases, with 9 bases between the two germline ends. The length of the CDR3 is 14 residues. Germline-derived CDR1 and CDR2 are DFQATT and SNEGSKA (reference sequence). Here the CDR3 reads CSARVQDYNSPLHF. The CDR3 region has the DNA TGCAGTGCTAGGGTACAGGACTATAATTCACCCCTCCACTTT.

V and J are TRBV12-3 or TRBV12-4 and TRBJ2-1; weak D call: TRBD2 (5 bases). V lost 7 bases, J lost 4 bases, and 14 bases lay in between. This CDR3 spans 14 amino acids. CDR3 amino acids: CASTRLAKYNEQFF. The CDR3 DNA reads TGTGCCAGCACCCGGCTAGCAAAATACAATGAGCAGTTCTTC.

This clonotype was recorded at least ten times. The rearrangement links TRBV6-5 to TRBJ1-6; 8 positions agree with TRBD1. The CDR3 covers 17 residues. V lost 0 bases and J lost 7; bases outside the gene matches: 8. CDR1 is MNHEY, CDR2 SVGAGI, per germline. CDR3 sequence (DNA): TGTGCCAGCAGTTACTCGAATACCGGACAGGGAAATTCACCCCTCCACTTT. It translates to CASSYSNTGQGNSPLHF.

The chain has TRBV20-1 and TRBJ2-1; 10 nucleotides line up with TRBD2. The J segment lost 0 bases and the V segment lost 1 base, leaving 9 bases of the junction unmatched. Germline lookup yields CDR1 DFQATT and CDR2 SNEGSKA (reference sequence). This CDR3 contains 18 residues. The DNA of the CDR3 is TGCAGTGCTAGAGTTTTTGGCCAGCGGGAGGGCTCCTACAATGAGCAGTTCTTC. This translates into CSARVFGQREGSYNEQFF.

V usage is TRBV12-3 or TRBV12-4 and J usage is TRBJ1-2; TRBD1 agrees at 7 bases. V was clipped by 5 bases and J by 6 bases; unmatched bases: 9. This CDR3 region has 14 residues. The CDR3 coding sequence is TGTGCCAGCAGTCCCTCCGGGACAGCGGATGGCTACACCTTC. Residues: CASSPSGTADGYTF.

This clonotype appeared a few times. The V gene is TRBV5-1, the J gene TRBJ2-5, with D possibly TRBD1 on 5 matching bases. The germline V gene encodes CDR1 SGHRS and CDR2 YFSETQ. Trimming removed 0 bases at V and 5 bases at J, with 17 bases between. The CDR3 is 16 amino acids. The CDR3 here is CASSLAEEGVGETQYF. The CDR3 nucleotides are TGCGCCAGCAGCTTGGCCGAAGAAGGGGTAGGCGAGACCCAGTACTTC. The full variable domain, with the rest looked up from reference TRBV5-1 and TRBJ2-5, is KAGVTQTPRYLIKTRGQQVTLSCSPISGHRSVSWYQQTPGQGLQFLFEYFSETQRNKGNFPGRFSGRQFSNSRSEMNVSTLELGDSALYLCASSLAEEGVGETQYFGPGTRLLVL.